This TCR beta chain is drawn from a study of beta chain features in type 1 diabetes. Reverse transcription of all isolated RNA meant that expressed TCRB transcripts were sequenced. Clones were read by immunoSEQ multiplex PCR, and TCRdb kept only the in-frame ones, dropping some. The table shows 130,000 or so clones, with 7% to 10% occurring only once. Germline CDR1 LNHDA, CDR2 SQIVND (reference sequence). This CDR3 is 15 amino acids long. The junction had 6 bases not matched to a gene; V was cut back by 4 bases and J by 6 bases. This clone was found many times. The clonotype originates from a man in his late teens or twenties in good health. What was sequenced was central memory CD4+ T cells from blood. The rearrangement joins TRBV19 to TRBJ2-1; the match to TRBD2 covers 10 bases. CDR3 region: CASSRAGGPPNEQFF. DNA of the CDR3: TGTGCCAGTAGTAGAGCGGGGGGGCCCCCCAATGAGCAGTTCTTC.